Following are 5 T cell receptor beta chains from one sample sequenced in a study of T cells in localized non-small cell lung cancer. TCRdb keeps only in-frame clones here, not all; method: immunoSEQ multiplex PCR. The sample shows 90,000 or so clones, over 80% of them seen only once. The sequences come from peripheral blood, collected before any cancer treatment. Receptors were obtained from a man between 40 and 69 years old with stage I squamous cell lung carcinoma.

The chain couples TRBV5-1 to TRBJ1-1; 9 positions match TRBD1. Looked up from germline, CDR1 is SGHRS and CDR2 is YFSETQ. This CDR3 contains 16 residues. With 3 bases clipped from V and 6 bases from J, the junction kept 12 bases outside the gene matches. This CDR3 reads CASSSGQGLVFSEAFF. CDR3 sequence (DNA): TGCGCCAGCAGCTCGGGACAGGGTTTGGTTTTCTCTGAAGCTTTCTTT.

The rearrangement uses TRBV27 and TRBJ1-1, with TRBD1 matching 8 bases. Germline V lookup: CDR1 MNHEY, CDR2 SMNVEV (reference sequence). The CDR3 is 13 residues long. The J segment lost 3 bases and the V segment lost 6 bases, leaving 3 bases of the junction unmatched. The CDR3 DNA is TGTGCCAGCAGCCCGGACAGGGACACTGAAGCTTTCTTT. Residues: CASSPDRDTEAFF.

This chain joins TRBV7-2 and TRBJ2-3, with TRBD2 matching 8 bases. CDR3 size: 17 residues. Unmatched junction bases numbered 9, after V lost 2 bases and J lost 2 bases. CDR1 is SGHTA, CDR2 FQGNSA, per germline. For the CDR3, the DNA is TGTGCCAGCAGCTTAACTGGGGCGGGGGGCCCCACAGATACGCAGTATTTT. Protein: CASSLTGAGGPTDTQYF.

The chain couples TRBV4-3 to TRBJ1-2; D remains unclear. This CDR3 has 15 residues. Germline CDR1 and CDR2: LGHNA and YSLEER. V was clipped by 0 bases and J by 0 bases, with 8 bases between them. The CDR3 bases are TGCGCCAGCAGCCAAGAGATCGTAGCTAACTATGGCTACACCTTC. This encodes CASSQEIVANYGYTF.

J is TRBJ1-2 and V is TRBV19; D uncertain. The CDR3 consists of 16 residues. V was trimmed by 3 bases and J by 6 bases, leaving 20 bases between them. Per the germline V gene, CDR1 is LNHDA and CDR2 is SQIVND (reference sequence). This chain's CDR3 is CASSIKSYIRRDGYTF. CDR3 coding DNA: TGTGCCAGTAGTATTAAATCGTACATAAGAAGAGATGGCTACACCTTC.